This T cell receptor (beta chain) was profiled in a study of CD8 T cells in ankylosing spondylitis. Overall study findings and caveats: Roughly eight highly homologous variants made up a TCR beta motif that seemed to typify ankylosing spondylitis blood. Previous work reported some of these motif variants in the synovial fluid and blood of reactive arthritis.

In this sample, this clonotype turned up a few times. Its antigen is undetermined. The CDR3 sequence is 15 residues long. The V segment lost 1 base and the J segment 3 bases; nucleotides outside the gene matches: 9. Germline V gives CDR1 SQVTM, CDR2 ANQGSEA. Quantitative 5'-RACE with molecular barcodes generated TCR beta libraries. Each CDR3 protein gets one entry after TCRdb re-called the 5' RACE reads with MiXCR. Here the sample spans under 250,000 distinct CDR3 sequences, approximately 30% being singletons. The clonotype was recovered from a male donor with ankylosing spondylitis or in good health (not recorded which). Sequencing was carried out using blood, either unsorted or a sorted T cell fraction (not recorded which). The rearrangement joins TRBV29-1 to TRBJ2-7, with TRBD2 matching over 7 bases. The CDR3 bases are TGCAGCGTTGAAGCCCCCGCGGGAGAAGGCTACGAGCAGTACTTC. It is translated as CSVEAPAGEGYEQYF.